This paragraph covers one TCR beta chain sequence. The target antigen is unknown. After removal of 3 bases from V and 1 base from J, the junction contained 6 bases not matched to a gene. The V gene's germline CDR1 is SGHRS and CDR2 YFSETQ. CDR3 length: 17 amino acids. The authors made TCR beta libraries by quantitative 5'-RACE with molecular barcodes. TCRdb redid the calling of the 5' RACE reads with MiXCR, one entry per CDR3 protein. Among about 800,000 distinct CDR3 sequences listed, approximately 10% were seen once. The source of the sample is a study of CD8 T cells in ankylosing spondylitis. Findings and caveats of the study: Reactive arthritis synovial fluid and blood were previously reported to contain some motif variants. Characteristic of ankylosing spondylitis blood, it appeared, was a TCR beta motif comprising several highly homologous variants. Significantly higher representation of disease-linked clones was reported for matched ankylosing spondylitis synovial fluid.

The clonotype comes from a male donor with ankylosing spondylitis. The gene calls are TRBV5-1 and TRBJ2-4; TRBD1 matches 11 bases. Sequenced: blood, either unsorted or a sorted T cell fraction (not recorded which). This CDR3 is CASSSRDRGAAKNIQYF. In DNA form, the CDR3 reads TGCGCCAGCAGCTCCCGGGACAGGGGGGCCGCCAAAAACATTCAGTACTTC. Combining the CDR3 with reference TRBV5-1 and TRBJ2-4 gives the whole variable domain KAGVTQTPRYLIKTRGQQVTLSCSPISGHRSVSWYQQTPGQGLQFLFEYFSETQRNKGNFPGRFSGRQFSNSRSEMNVSTLELGDSALYLCASSSRDRGAAKNIQYFGAGTRLSVL.